This is a list of T cell receptor beta chains from one sample in a study of blood T cell repertoires in COVID-19. Method: immunoSEQ multiplex PCR; TCRdb's copy keeps in-frame clones and lacks some. The data contain over 100,000 clones, approximately 80% of them singletons. The sample consisted of peripheral blood. These receptors came from a woman aged 65 to 85 with acute or convalescent COVID-19. Each CDR3 is given with its conserved first and last residue. D genes are given only for firm matches.

. | TRBV28 | CASSLGGSGANVLTF
TRBD1 | TRBV19 | CASGRGQEANYGYTF
. | TRBV7-9 | CASSRPPQNVNYGYTF
TRBD2 | TRBV6-1 | CASRGTSVAYEQYF
TRBD2 | TRBV3-1/TRBV3-2 | CASSRGGAELFF
. | TRBV24-1 | CATSDPRFPYEQYF
. | TRBV5-1 | CASSPGGWGGYGYTF
. | TRBV5-1 | CASSLSTLLSDEQFF
. | TRBV7-9 | CASRQAGVQTSEAFF
. | TRBV6-1 | CASSEPGQLNTEAFF
. | TRBV27 | CASSFSRVAGNEQFF
. | TRBV10-3 | CAISENTGSNEKLFF
. | TRBV12-3/TRBV12-4 | CASSRPGRETQYF
. | TRBV28 | CASRVGQSATGELFF
TRBD1 | TRBV5-1 | CASSSSTGDYGYTF
. | TRBV15 | CATSRDLGGLSYEQYF
TRBD2 | TRBV11-1 | CASSPLAGGGNEQFF
. | TRBV24-1 | CATSEAFSDEQFF
. | TRBV29-1 | CSVALGGGSNQPQHF
. | TRBV6-1 | CASSLGTSRQPQHF
TRBD1 | TRBV3-1/TRBV3-2 | CASSQGGDREKAFF
TRBD2 | TRBV6-1 | CASSEVLAGGPYEQYF
TRBD1 | TRBV5-1 | CASSFAGGAFF
TRBD2 | TRBV5-1 | CASSLEVAGGNEQFF
. | TRBV3-1/TRBV3-2 | CASSQYPGGSSYNSPLHF
. | TRBV5-1 | CASSSRPGGFDTQYF
. | TRBV12-3/TRBV12-4 | CASSLVDNTEAFF
. | TRBV30 | CAWSRQDVNTGELFF
TRBD1 | TRBV5-6 | CASSPTGLGELFF
. | TRBV6-5 | CASSYDGGVWTEAFF
. | TRBV9 | CASSVGAEPYEQYF
TRBD2 | TRBV9 | CASSRAGGSSYEQYF
TRBD2 | TRBV19 | CASSIDVTSGSSYEQYF
TRBD2 | TRBV28 | CASWTGGPGTDTQYF
. | TRBV5-1 | CASSLNLGQLYGYTF
TRBD1 | TRBV27 | CASSWTGGSPLHF
TRBD2 | TRBV19 | CASKFSGGQADTQYF